Each of the 26 T cell receptor beta chains below was sequenced from the same sample in a study of T-cell reconstitution after alpha-beta-depleted transplantation in children. The authors prepared the TCRbeta library with unique molecular identifiers. TCRdb analysed the PCR reads with MiXCR anew, one entry per CDR3 protein. The table has under 350,000 distinct CDR3 sequences, 9.9% seen once; the top ten hold about 9.4%. This sample comprised PBMCs from the stem cell graft donor, obtained from the stem cell graft. The receptors shown here come from a human donor who donated a stem cell graft to a child with SCID.

This clonotype was recorded many times. V gene TRBV10-3 combines with J gene TRBJ1-5, with D unclear. Deletions cut 3 bases from V and 2 bases from J, with 8 bases between. The CDR3 contains 14 residues. Germline V gives CDR1 ENHRY, CDR2 SYGVKD. The CDR3 sequence: CAISDQRGNQPQHF. CDR3 sequence (DNA): TGTGCCATCAGTGATCAGCGCGGCAATCAGCCCCAGCATTTT.

This chain links TRBV7-3 with TRBJ1-2; TRBD1 matches at 11 bases. Germline V gives CDR1 SGHTA, CDR2 FQGTGA. The CDR3 is made up of 16 amino acids. The V gene end was trimmed by 6 bases and the J gene end by 8 bases; junction bases not matched to a gene: 14. The CDR3 is CASRPPGQGASGGYTF. DNA for the CDR3: TGTGCCAGCAGGCCCCCCGGACAGGGGGCTTCTGGGGGCTACACCTTC.

The rearrangement joins TRBV20-1 to TRBJ2-3; TRBD1 might be the D (5 bases). The germline V gene encodes CDR1 DFQATT and CDR2 SNEGSKA (reference sequence). Trimming shortened V by 6 bases and J by 1 base, and 14 bases separated the two germline ends. This CDR3 region has 14 residues. DNA for the CDR3: TGCAGTGCCGAACCAGGGATCGGCACAGATACGCAGTATTTT. Translating gives CSAEPGIGTDTQYF.

This chain uses TRBV16 with TRBJ1-1; perhaps TRBD1 as D (5 bases). Germline V lookup: CDR1 KGHSY, CDR2 FQNENV. The CDR3 extends over 14 amino acids. The V gene lost 0 bases and the J gene lost 5 bases, with 10 bases spanning the gap. The CDR3 coding sequence is TGTGCCAGCAGCCAATCTCCATGGGGGACTGAAGCTTTCTTT. Amino acid sequence: CASSQSPWGTEAFF.

A few counts support this clonotype. The V gene is TRBV15, the J gene TRBJ2-7, with TRBD1 identical over 8 bases. Per germline, CDR1 LNHNV and CDR2 YYDKDF (reference sequence). The CDR3 totals 13 residues. J was trimmed by 4 bases and V by 5 bases; bases with no gene match: 4. In DNA, the CDR3 is TGTGCCACCAGCGGTGACAGGGGTTACGAGCAGTACTTC. This encodes CATSGDRGYEQYF.

The rearrangement links TRBV6-4 to TRBJ1-4; D uncertain. In germline, CDR1 is MRHNA, CDR2 SNTAGT. With 7 bases removed from V and 8 bases from J, the gap between germline ends came to 26 bases. The CDR3 is 17 amino acids. The CDR3: CASTQSKTAGPWEKLFF. CDR3 in DNA: TGTGCCAGCACCCAATCGAAAACAGCAGGCCCCTGGGAAAAACTGTTTTTT.

The CDR3 bases are TGTGCCAGCAGCTTACCGGGCGTAGGAGATACGCAGTATTTT. Residues: CASSLPGVGDTQYF. The rearrangement joins TRBV7-2 to TRBJ2-3; no reliable D call. V lost 2 bases, J lost 5 bases, and 11 bases lay in between. Germline lookup yields CDR1 SGHTA and CDR2 FQGNSA. This CDR3 comprises 14 residues.

In its sample, this clonotype was seen a few times. The chain combines TRBV7-9 with TRBJ2-1; D remains unclear. The CDR3 totals 11 residues. V lost 4 bases and J 9 bases, leaving 7 bases between the germline ends. CDR1 and CDR2 from the germline V gene are SEHNR and FQNEAQ (reference sequence). The CDR3 reads CASSSPGEQFF. CDR3 nucleotide sequence: TGTGCCAGCAGCTCTCCGGGTGAGCAGTTCTTC.

The chain recombines TRBV5-1 with TRBJ2-7; tentatively, D is TRBD2 (5 bases). The germline CDR1 and CDR2 sequences are SGHRS and YFSETQ. This CDR3 comprises 14 residues. Trimming removed 4 bases at V and 3 bases at J, with 14 bases between. CDR3 protein: CASSQVTGNYEQYF. In nucleotides, the CDR3 is TGCGCCAGCAGCCAGGTTACGGGAAACTACGAGCAGTACTTC.

This clonotype came up a few times. V gene TRBV20-1 combines with J gene TRBJ2-7, with D uncertain. The CDR3 extends over 13 amino acids. The V end was cut by 1 base, the J end by 0 bases, with 7 bases between. Per the germline V gene, CDR1 is DFQATT and CDR2 is SNEGSKA (reference sequence). This CDR3 reads CSARGVNSYEQYF. The CDR3 nucleotides read TGCAGTGCTAGAGGGGTCAACTCCTACGAGCAGTACTTC.

This clonotype occurred many times. The CDR3 region has the DNA TGCAGTGCTAAGCGGGAGATCCTCTTGACCCAGTACTTC. It is translated as CSAKREILLTQYF. The chain links TRBV20-1 to TRBJ2-5, with 8 bases that match TRBD2. The CDR3 loop spans 13 amino acids. Germline lookup yields CDR1 DFQATT and CDR2 SNEGSKA (reference sequence). Germline trimming cut 4 bases from V and 7 bases from J; bases unmatched to any gene: 8.

This chain uses TRBV4-1 with TRBJ1-1; no firm D call. V was cut by 10 bases and J by 7 bases, with 13 bases left in between. CDR3 length equals 11 residues. The germline gives CDR1 MGHRA, CDR2 YSYEKL. The CDR3 DNA reads as TGCGCCATATTTGGGCGGGGTGAAGCTTTCTTT. This codes for CAIFGRGEAFF.

In this sample, this clonotype turned up many times. The chain combines TRBV5-1 with TRBJ2-7; the D gene could be TRBD1 or TRBD2 (6 bases each). Trimming took off 1 base at V and 3 bases at J, with 14 bases between the two ends. The CDR3 sequence is 15 residues long. The germline CDR1 and CDR2 sequences are SGHRS and YFSETQ. DNA for the CDR3: TGCGCCAGCAGCTTGCGTGAGGGGGGTATCTACGAGCAGTACTTC. It encodes CASSLREGGIYEQYF.

V and J are TRBV5-5 and TRBJ2-1; 8 nucleotides match TRBD2. The CDR3 runs 15 residues. Germline CDR1 is SGHKS and CDR2 is YYEKEE (reference sequence). The V and J ends lost 6 bases and 0 bases, in that order; junction bases with no gene match: 5. Here the CDR3 DNA reads TGTGCCAGCATTCAGACTAGCGCCTCCTACAATGAGCAGTTCTTC. Amino acid sequence: CASIQTSASYNEQFF.

This clonotype was counted only a few times. A much larger clone lies a single base off, so this may be a read error. The J gene is TRBJ2-3, the V gene TRBV7-3; D possibly corresponds to TRBD1 (6 bases). This CDR3 contains 13 residues. In germline, CDR1 is SGHTA, CDR2 FQGTGA. Trimming pared 5 bases from V and 2 bases from J, leaving 8 bases between. The CDR3 is CASSRDNTDTQYF. Written as DNA, the CDR3 is TGTGCCAGCAGCCGGGACAACACAGATACGCAGTATTTT.

This clonotype has more than one count but fewer than ten. V is TRBV20-1 and J is TRBJ2-1, with TRBD2 identical over 9 bases. Germline values: CDR1 DFQATT, CDR2 SNEGSKA (reference sequence). The CDR3 is made up of 15 amino acids. V shed 5 bases, J shed 3 bases, and the junction held 8 bases outside the gene matches. CDR3 protein: CSAFPFSGGYNEQFF. The CDR3 region has the DNA TGCAGTGCTTTCCCGTTTAGCGGGGGCTACAATGAGCAGTTCTTC.

V and J are TRBV12-3 or TRBV12-4 and TRBJ2-7, with 12 positions matching TRBD2. The V gene end was trimmed by 1 base and the J gene end by 5 bases; junction bases not matched to a gene: 0. This CDR3 is built from 14 residues. The CDR3 region has the DNA TGTGCCAGCAGTTTAGGACTAGCGGGGGACGAGCAGTACTTC. Its translation: CASSLGLAGDEQYF.

There are a few counts of this clonotype. This rearrangement joins TRBV6-5 to TRBJ2-3, with D maybe TRBD2 (5 bases). The V end lost 4 bases, the J end lost 0 bases, and 14 bases lay between the germline ends. CDR3 length: 16 amino acids. The germline gives CDR1 MNHEY, CDR2 SVGAGI. CDR3: CASSSRGLLSTDTQYF. Written as DNA, the CDR3 is TGTGCCAGCAGTTCCCGCGGACTCCTCAGCACAGATACGCAGTATTTT.

The chain has TRBV12-3 or TRBV12-4 and TRBJ1-1; a weak D match, TRBD1 (5 bases). The CDR3 totals 15 residues. The V end lost 5 bases, the J end lost 0 bases, and 13 bases lay between the germline ends. CDR3 in amino acids: CASSLRGGMNTEAFF. CDR3 sequence (DNA): TGTGCCAGCAGTCTCCGCGGGGGGATGAACACTGAAGCTTTCTTT.

In its sample, this clonotype was seen a few times. The genes are TRBV29-1 and TRBJ2-4, with a tentative D call TRBD1 (5 bases). The CDR3 is 15 residues long. Trimming took off 0 bases at V and 9 bases at J, with 18 bases between the two ends. Germline V lookup: CDR1 SQVTM, CDR2 ANQGSEA. The CDR3 spells CSVEDQLSGSSIQYF. The CDR3 coding sequence is TGCAGCGTTGAAGATCAACTATCAGGGTCGAGCATTCAGTACTTC. The variable domain in full, with the rest retrieved from reference TRBV29-1 and TRBJ2-4, is SAVISQKPSRDICQRGTSLTIQCQVDSQVTMMFWYRQQPGQSLTLIATANQGSEATYESGFVIDKFPISRPNLTFSTLTVSNMSPEDSSIYLCSVEDQLSGSSIQYFGAGTRLSVL.

This clonotype came up a few times. The chain recombines TRBV9 with TRBJ2-5; the match to TRBD2 covers 9 bases. The germline V gene has CDR1 SGDLS and CDR2 YYNGEE. V trimming: 0 bases; J trimming: 5 bases; junction bases outside the gene matches: 11. The CDR3 has 17 amino acids. The chain's CDR3 is CASSVGSSGAVRETQYF. Here the CDR3 DNA reads TGTGCCAGCAGCGTAGGGTCTAGCGGGGCCGTCCGGGAGACCCAGTACTTC. Full variable domain (missing parts from reference TRBV9 and TRBJ2-5): DSGVTQTPKHLITATGQRVTLRCSPRSGDLSVYWYQQSLDQGLQFLIQYYNGEERAKGNILERFSAQQFPDLHSELNLSSLELGDSALYFCASSVGSSGAVRETQYFGPGTRLLVL.

This clonotype was recorded many times. This sequence joins TRBV10-3 and TRBJ2-2, with TRBD1 identical over 7 bases. Germline trimming cut 2 bases from V and 3 bases from J; bases unmatched to any gene: 3. The CDR3 is 15 residues long. From germline, CDR1 is ENHRY and CDR2 SYGVKD. CDR3 in amino acids: CAISERQGDTGELFF. Written as DNA, the CDR3 is TGTGCCATCAGTGAGCGGCAGGGGGACACCGGGGAGCTGTTTTTT.

V and J are TRBV7-3 and TRBJ2-3; 14 bases match TRBD2. The CDR3 loop spans 16 amino acids. The V segment lost 5 bases and the J segment 4 bases; nucleotides outside the gene matches: 5. Per the germline V gene, CDR1 is SGHTA and CDR2 is FQGTGA. The CDR3 DNA follows: TGTGCCAGCAGCCTCAGACTAGCGGGGGGGCCAGATACGCAGTATTTT. Its protein is CASSLRLAGGPDTQYF.

In this sample, this clonotype turned up a few times. V gene TRBV20-1 combines with J gene TRBJ2-3, with unresolved D. CDR1 is DFQATT, CDR2 SNEGSKA, per germline (reference sequence). V was cut by 0 bases and J by 0 bases, with 13 bases left in between. The CDR3 extends over 16 amino acids. Written as DNA, the CDR3 is TGCAGTGCTAGAGAGGTCAGACATTATAGCACAGATACGCAGTATTTT. This encodes CSAREVRHYSTDTQYF.

This clonotype was seen more than once but under ten times. The rearrangement uses TRBV6-1 and TRBJ2-5; D tentatively reads TRBD1 or TRBD2 (5 bases each). The CDR3 is 15 amino acids. Trimming removed 5 bases from V and 5 bases from J, with 18 bases in between. Germline V gene data show CDR1 as MNHNS and CDR2 as SASEGT. CDR3 loop: CASSTPRQGRETQYF. CDR3 DNA: TGTGCCAGCAGTACCCCCAGGCAGGGACGCGAGACCCAGTACTTC.

This clonotype was seen repeatedly, ten times or more. This chain uses TRBV11-2 with TRBJ2-3, with TRBD2 matching 10 bases. The trim removed 5 bases at V and 1 base at J, leaving 6 bases unmatched. This CDR3 is built from 16 residues. Germline V gives CDR1 SGHAT, CDR2 FQNNGV. Here the CDR3 reads CASSLLGTSGTDTQYF. CDR3 nucleotides: TGTGCCAGCAGCCTCCTTGGGACTAGCGGCACAGATACGCAGTATTTT. Full variable domain (rest looked up from reference TRBV11-2 and TRBJ2-3): EAGVAQSPRYKIIEKRQSVAFWCNPISGHATLYWYQQILGQGPKLLIQFQNNGVVDDSQLPKDRFSAERLKGVDSTLKIQPAKLEDSAVYLCASSLLGTSGTDTQYFGPGTRLTVL.